This T cell receptor (beta chain) was found in a study of cytomegalovirus exposure and HLA in healthy donors. PCR amplification relied on 60 Vbeta primers (plus 13 Jbeta primers). Generated by immunoSEQ multiplex PCR, the TCRdb table keeps only in-frame clones and is missing some. The sample includes 150,000 to 200,000 clones, around four fifths of them seen just once. The CDR3 has 13 amino acids. Germline CDR1 MNHNS, CDR2 SASEGT. Trimming removed 4 bases at V and 1 base at J, with 7 bases between. The chain recombines TRBV6-1 with TRBJ1-1; no reliable D call. Sequenced: PBMCs. This receptor was obtained from a woman younger than 35 in good health and CMV-seronegative. CDR3 loop: CASSAEGNTEAFF. The CDR3 nucleotides are TGTGCCAGCAGTGCCGAGGGGAACACTGAAGCTTTCTTT.